Sequencing of this TCR beta chain was carried out in a study of shared clonotypes between healthy human individuals. Sequencing used immunoSEQ multiplex PCR; TCRdb keeps in-frame clones, though not all of them. The sample carries about 680,000 clones, 60% to 75% recorded once. V lost 1 base and J lost 0, with 12 bases in between. The CDR3 has 16 residues. The germline V gene has CDR1 MDHEN and CDR2 SYDVKM. The receptor was isolated from a woman aged 25 to 39 in good health. This chain connects TRBV28 to TRBJ1-1, with a tentative D call TRBD1 (5 bases). Source material: memory CD4+ T cells sorted from blood. Subset denoted: CD45RA-negative fraction. The CDR3 DNA sequence: TGTGCCAGCAGTTTATCGACGGGGGAAATGAACACTGAAGCTTTCTTT. It encodes CASSLSTGEMNTEAFF.